The clone carrying this TCR beta chain was seen a handful of times. Its antigen is not identified. Participants had chemo-refractory metastatic non-small-cell lung cancer and were treated with focal radiation plus ipilimumab CTLA-4 blockade. The data were obtained in a study of radiotherapy plus CTLA-4 blockade in lung cancer. Study information: Objective responses occurred in about 17% of patients; 25% to 35% had disease control. Points from the study as a whole: Radiotherapy was combined with ipilimumab, and tumor-derived TCR clones then expanded in blood.

The data were produced by immunoSEQ multiplex PCR, yet TCRdb's version contains in-frame clones alone and is incomplete. The sample shows more than 50,000 clones, 76% of them seen only once. The TCR sequence derives from a human donor with non-small cell lung cancer who had a complete response to radiotherapy plus ipilimumab. This specimen consisted of peripheral blood, obtained from a patient treated with radiotherapy plus ipilimumab.

CDR3 loop: CASSQDRSRETQYF. CDR3 nucleotide sequence: TGCGCCAGCAGCCAAGATCGAAGTCGGGAGACCCAGTACTTC. This chain joins TRBV4-3 and TRBJ2-5; D call uncertain. Germline assignment: CDR1 LGHNA and CDR2 YSLEER. The CDR3 is 14 amino acids. V was shortened by 0 bases and J by 5 bases, with 10 bases between the two germline ends.